The 27 T cell receptor beta chains presented below share a single source sample, sequenced in a study of cytotoxic CD8 clonotypes in ibrutinib-treated CLL. Clones were read by immunoSEQ multiplex PCR, and TCRdb kept only the in-frame ones, dropping some. The sample yields 8,500 to 13,000 clones, roughly 83% seen once. The material was PBMCs, obtained at disease progression, from a patient treated with ibrutinib. The receptors here all came from a human donor with chronic lymphocytic leukemia.

The count of this clone is one. V usage is TRBV27 and J usage is TRBJ1-2; weak D call: TRBD1 (6 bases). V lost 0 bases and J lost 7, with 24 bases in between. The CDR3 runs 18 residues. Germline assignment: CDR1 MNHEY and CDR2 SMNVEV (reference sequence). The CDR3 loop is CASSLSGGLGVPLPGYTF. CDR3 nucleotide sequence: TGTGCCAGCAGTTTATCAGGGGGGTTGGGGGTTCCCCTCCCTGGCTACACCTTC.

The chain couples TRBV9 to TRBJ2-7; TRBD1 matches at 9 bases. The CDR3 covers 15 residues. From germline, CDR1 is SGDLS and CDR2 YYNGEE. V lost 0 bases and J lost 3; bases outside the gene matches: 4. CDR3 loop: CASSVGQGEYYEQYF. CDR3 bases: TGTGCCAGCAGCGTAGGACAGGGGGAGTACTACGAGCAGTACTTC.

The CDR3 DNA is TGTGCCAGCAGCCTTTTCGGGACAGGGAAGGGCTACACCTTC. Translated: CASSLFGTGKGYTF. The genes are TRBV7-9 and TRBJ1-2, with 9 bases lining up with TRBD1. Germline V lookup: CDR1 SEHNR, CDR2 FQNEAQ (reference sequence). The CDR3 runs to 14 residues. V was pared by 5 bases and J by 8 bases, with 9 bases of the junction left unmatched.

The chain combines TRBV5-1 with TRBJ1-4; D is perhaps TRBD1 (6 bases). This CDR3 contains 13 residues. Germline V CDR1 and CDR2: SGHRS, YFSETQ. V lost 8 bases to trimming and J lost 4 bases, with 12 bases between them. The CDR3 nucleotides are TGCGCCAGTGGGGGCAGGGGTAATGAAAAACTGTTTTTT. It translates to CASGGRGNEKLFF. Full variable domain (outside the CDR3, taken from reference TRBV5-1 and TRBJ1-4): KAGVTQTPRYLIKTRGQQVTLSCSPISGHRSVSWYQQTPGQGLQFLFEYFSETQRNKGNFPGRFSGRQFSNSRSEMNVSTLELGDSALYLCASGGRGNEKLFFGSGTQLSVL.

This chain uses TRBV10-1 with TRBJ1-6; D is unresolved. V lost 9 bases to trimming and J lost 12 bases, with 18 bases between them. Germline CDR1 WNHNN, CDR2 SYGVQD (reference sequence). The CDR3 totals 13 residues. CDR3 in amino acids: CARPPNGLLPLHF. CDR3 coding DNA: TGCGCCAGGCCCCCGAATGGGCTCCTACCCCTCCACTTT.

The CDR3 sequence: CASSYRDPTYSGNTIYF. The DNA for the CDR3 is TGTGCCAGCTCCTACAGGGATCCCACATACTCTGGAAACACCATATATTTT. This sequence joins TRBV18 and TRBJ1-3, with D perhaps matching TRBD1 (6 bases). The CDR3 spans 17 residues. Germline V gene sequence: CDR1 KGHSH, CDR2 LQKENI. Trimming pared 6 bases from V and 0 bases from J, leaving 18 bases between.

The chain links TRBV18 to TRBJ2-3; D may be TRBD1 (6 bases). The germline V and J ends were trimmed by 3 bases and 4 bases, with 14 bases remaining between them. CDR3 length: 15 amino acids. Germline CDR1 KGHSH, CDR2 LQKENI. CDR3 nucleotides: TGTGCCAGCTCACCTGGGACACATGAGGCAGATACGCAGTATTTT. Translating gives CASSPGTHEADTQYF.

This clone was counted a few times. This rearrangement joins TRBV18 to TRBJ1-5; 9 bases map to TRBD1. Germline V gene data show CDR1 as KGHSH and CDR2 as LQKENI. This CDR3 has 15 residues. V shed 4 bases, J shed 1 base, and the junction held 2 bases outside the gene matches. DNA for the CDR3: TGTGCCAGCTCACGGACAGGGGTGAGCAATCAGCCCCAGCATTTT. Translated, it gives CASSRTGVSNQPQHF.

The V and J genes are TRBV5-1 and TRBJ2-7; TRBD1 agrees at 9 bases. CDR1 and CDR2 (germline): SGHRS, YFSETQ. The trim removed 5 bases at V and 2 bases at J, leaving 8 bases unmatched. The CDR3 sequence is 15 residues long. CDR3 DNA: TGCGCCAGCAGACTGGGACAGGGATTAACCTACGAGCAGTACTTC. Its translation: CASRLGQGLTYEQYF.

V and J are TRBV5-4 and TRBJ1-6; tentative D call: TRBD1 (6 bases). Trimming cost V 7 bases and J 8 bases, with 10 bases left between them. The germline V gene has CDR1 SGHNT and CDR2 YYREEE (reference sequence). The CDR3 has 12 residues. The CDR3 is CASHREHSPLHF. Here the CDR3 DNA reads TGTGCCAGCCACAGGGAGCATTCACCCCTCCACTTT.

The rearrangement uses TRBV7-2 and TRBJ1-5; D uncertain. Germline lookup yields CDR1 SGHTA and CDR2 FQGNSA. Deletions cut 2 bases from V and 2 bases from J, with 13 bases between. There are 16 residues in the CDR3. The CDR3 DNA reads TGTGCCAGCAGCTTAAAAACTACCCCAGGCAATCAGCCCCAGCATTTT. Protein: CASSLKTTPGNQPQHF.

This clone has a handful of counts. A read error may produce the germline difference seen at one junction end. The CDR3 loop is CASSPGLAGNNEQFF. In DNA, the CDR3 is TGTGCTAGCAGCCCCGGACTAGCGGGAAACAATGAGCAGTTCTTC. The chain employs TRBV7-7 and TRBJ2-1; 12 nucleotides line up with TRBD2. The CDR3 is made up of 15 amino acids. CDR1 is SSHAT and CDR2 is FNYEAQ in the germline V gene (reference sequence).

The rearrangement uses TRBV5-1 and TRBJ2-2; TRBD1 might be the D (6 bases). The CDR3 spans 18 residues. Trimming cost V 3 bases and J 0 bases, with 18 bases left between them. Germline loops: CDR1 SGHRS, CDR2 YFSETQ. The CDR3 DNA is TGCGCCAGCAGCTGGCTCTCCCAGGGGAGTGCGAACACCGGGGAGCTGTTTTTT. Translated: CASSWLSQGSANTGELFF.

The V call is TRBV7-6, the J call TRBJ1-2, with D hard to call. This CDR3 is 15 amino acids long. The V and J ends lost 1 base and 2 bases respectively, with 11 bases between them. Germline values: CDR1 SGHVS, CDR2 FNYEAQ. The CDR3 sequence: CASSLDVAENYGYTF. CDR3 DNA: TGTGCCAGCAGCTTAGATGTGGCAGAAAACTATGGCTACACCTTC.

V gene TRBV30 combines with J gene TRBJ2-7, with unresolved D. Trimming removed 0 bases from V and 2 bases from J, with 11 bases in between. Germline assignment: CDR1 GTSNPN and CDR2 SVGIG (reference sequence). This CDR3 has 14 amino acids. The CDR3 sequence is CAWSVRPTAYEQYF. CDR3 nucleotides: TGTGCCTGGAGTGTACGGCCCACAGCCTACGAGCAGTACTTC.

J is TRBJ2-1 and V is TRBV28; D gene unclear. Germline V gene lookup returns CDR1 MDHEN and CDR2 SYDVKM. This CDR3 contains 11 residues. Trimming took off 9 bases at V and 9 bases at J, with 12 bases between the two ends. The CDR3 loop is CASRSYGEQFF. The CDR3 DNA follows: TGTGCCAGTAGATCTTATGGTGAGCAGTTCTTC.

This clone was counted a single time. The genes are TRBV6-5 and TRBJ1-5; 8 bases fit TRBD1. This CDR3 region has 14 residues. CDR1 is MNHEY, CDR2 SVGAGI, per germline. The ends lost 7 bases at V and 7 bases at J; junction bases unmatched: 9. The CDR3 reads CASKETGGTQPQHF. In nucleotides, the CDR3 is TGTGCCAGCAAAGAAACAGGGGGTACCCAGCCCCAGCATTTT.

This rearrangement joins TRBV18 to TRBJ1-5, with D maybe TRBD1 (6 bases). Germline CDR1 KGHSH, CDR2 LQKENI. The CDR3 runs to 14 residues. Trimming removed 3 bases at V and 7 bases at J, with 13 bases between. In DNA, the CDR3 is TGTGCCAGCTCACCGGCGGGGGCTGTACAGCCCCAGCATTTT. This codes for CASSPAGAVQPQHF.

The J gene is TRBJ1-4, the V gene TRBV5-1, with 8 bases matching TRBD1. This CDR3 contains 15 residues. The V and J ends lost 4 bases and 5 bases, in that order; junction bases with no gene match: 7. CDR1 and CDR2 (germline): SGHRS, YFSETQ. The DNA for the CDR3 is TGCGCCAGCAGCCCACCGGGACAGGTCAATGAAAAACTGTTTTTT. The encoded protein is CASSPPGQVNEKLFF.

This clone was observed a handful of times. J is TRBJ2-3 and V is TRBV7-3; TRBD2 matches at 11 bases. The germline gives CDR1 SGHTA, CDR2 FQGTGA. The length of the CDR3 is 18 residues. V shed 1 base and J 2 bases; nucleotides not matched to a gene: 8. The CDR3 protein is CASSLNLAGGYSTDTQYF. CDR3 DNA: TGTGCCAGCAGCTTAAACCTAGCGGGAGGTTACTCCACAGATACGCAGTATTTT.

This chain links TRBV7-3 with TRBJ2-3; no definite D call. The V end was cut by 2 bases, the J end by 0 bases, with 9 bases between. CDR1 and CDR2 from the germline V gene are SGHTA and FQGTGA. This CDR3 is 15 amino acids long. DNA of the CDR3: TGTGCCAGCAGCTTATTCCTGCAGAGCACAGATACGCAGTATTTT. Its protein product is CASSLFLQSTDTQYF.

In its sample, this clone was seen a few times. This chain joins TRBV7-2 and TRBJ2-3; D is perhaps TRBD2 (6 bases). The germline V gene has CDR1 SGHTA and CDR2 FQGNSA. V was cut by 1 base and J by 0 bases, with 11 bases left in between. This CDR3 has 16 residues. The CDR3 DNA sequence: TGTGCCAGCAGCTTAGTTTCGGGGACTAGCACAGATACGCAGTATTTT. Translation gives CASSLVSGTSTDTQYF.

The V and J genes are TRBV5-1 and TRBJ2-2; no clear D. V lost 0 bases, J lost 3 bases, and 6 bases lay in between. CDR3 length: 14 residues. Germline V gives CDR1 SGHRS, CDR2 YFSETQ. The CDR3 nucleotides are TGCGCCAGCAGCTTGGAGCGACACACCGGGGAGCTGTTTTTT. The encoded protein is CASSLERHTGELFF.

CDR3 residues: CASSLGPSSQETQYF. The CDR3 DNA is TGTGCCAGCAGCTTAGGCCCGAGCAGCCAAGAGACCCAGTACTTC. The chain has TRBV7-2 and TRBJ2-5; D uncertain. Germline V gene sequence: CDR1 SGHTA, CDR2 FQGNSA. Trimming stripped 1 base from V and 1 base from J, with 10 bases between. The CDR3 runs 15 residues.

This sequence joins TRBV2 and TRBJ1-5; 7 nucleotides line up with TRBD1. Germline CDR1 is SNHLY and CDR2 is FYNNEI. V was clipped by 10 bases and J by 2 bases; unmatched bases: 11. The CDR3 spans 15 residues. CDR3 amino acids: CATRDSSFGNQPQHF. As DNA, the CDR3 is TGTGCCACCAGGGACAGTTCTTTTGGCAATCAGCCCCAGCATTTT.

The V and J genes are TRBV5-6 and TRBJ2-3; possible D gene TRBD2, 6 bases. The V gene lost 7 bases and the J gene lost 2 bases, with 11 bases spanning the gap. This CDR3 is 13 amino acids long. Germline CDR1 reads SGHDT; CDR2 reads YYEEEE. CDR3 residues: CASAGRPTDTQYF. The CDR3, as DNA: TGTGCCAGCGCGGGGCGGCCCACAGATACGCAGTATTTT. The whole variable domain, filled in from reference TRBV5-6 and TRBJ2-3, reads DAGVTQSPTHLIKTRGQQVTLRCSPKSGHDTVSWYQQALGQGPQFIFQYYEEEERQRGNFPDRFSGHQFPNYSSELNVNALLLGDSALYLCASAGRPTDTQYFGPGTRLTVL.

This clone is deemed medium-sized. The gene calls are TRBV2 and TRBJ1-6; D gene uncertain. From germline, CDR1 is SNHLY and CDR2 FYNNEI. Trimming took 4 bases from V and 6 from J, leaving 7 bases between them. The CDR3 covers 13 residues. The CDR3 DNA is TGTGCCAGCAGTGTTGGGGTTAATTCACCCCTCCACTTT. Its translation: CASSVGVNSPLHF.